Here is one T cell receptor (beta chain) with its context. The sample is drawn from a study of T cell responses to AZD1222 COVID-19 vaccine. The CDR3 extends over 15 amino acids. The V gene's germline CDR1 is SGHAT and CDR2 FQNNGV. The V gene lost 1 base and the J gene lost 3 bases, with 13 bases spanning the gap. Sequenced by immunoSEQ multiplex PCR; TCRdb stores in-frame clones only, minus some. The sample shows 130,000 or so clones, roughly 90% of them seen only once. The rearrangement links TRBV11-2 to TRBJ2-7; tentatively, D is TRBD1 (5 bases). This specimen consisted of peripheral blood, obtained on day 0 of AZD1222 vaccination. This sequence was found in an adult in good health. The CDR3 nucleotides are TGTGCCAGCAGCTTAGCTAGGGGATCAGGCTACGAGCAGTACTTC. This encodes CASSLARGSGYEQYF.